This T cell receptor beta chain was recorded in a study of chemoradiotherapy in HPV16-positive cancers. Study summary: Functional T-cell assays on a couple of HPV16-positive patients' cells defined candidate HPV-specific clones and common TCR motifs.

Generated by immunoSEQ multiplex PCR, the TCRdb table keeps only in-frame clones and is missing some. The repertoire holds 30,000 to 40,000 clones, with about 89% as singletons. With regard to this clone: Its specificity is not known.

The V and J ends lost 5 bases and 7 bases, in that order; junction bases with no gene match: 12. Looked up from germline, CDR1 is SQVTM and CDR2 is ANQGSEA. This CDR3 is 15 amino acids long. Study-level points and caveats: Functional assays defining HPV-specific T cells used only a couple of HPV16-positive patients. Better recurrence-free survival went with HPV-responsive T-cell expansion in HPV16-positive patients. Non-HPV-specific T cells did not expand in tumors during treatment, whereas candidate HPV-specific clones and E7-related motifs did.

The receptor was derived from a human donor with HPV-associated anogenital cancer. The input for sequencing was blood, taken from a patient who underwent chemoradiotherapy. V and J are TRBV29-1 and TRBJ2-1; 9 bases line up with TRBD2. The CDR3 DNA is TGCAGCGTTCAAAATGGCGGGGGGGCACCGAATGAGCAGTTCTTC. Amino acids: CSVQNGGGAPNEQFF.